These 18 T cell receptor beta chains share one sample of origin, sequenced in a study of tumor-infiltrating lymphocytes in primary liver carcinoma. From around 0.5 ug of total RNA, TCR beta-specific cDNA was reverse-transcribed using a constant-region primer. Libraries covering TCR beta were generated through three nested multiplex PCR rounds (using a slightly modified ARM-PCR). TRBV1-TRBV30 forward primers paired with a C-beta reverse primer were used in the first two PCR rounds, which ran roughly 11 cycles each. TCRdb recomputed calls from the multiplex PCR reads with MiXCR, one row per CDR3 protein. The sample includes about 92,000 distinct CDR3 sequences, around 68% of them seen just once. Unsorted bulk tissue, roughly 20-32 mg of it, served as the source for co-extraction of RNA and DNA. Sequencing was done on a sample of tumor-adjacent normal liver tissue. The source is a man aged 40-55 years with primary liver carcinoma and hepatitis B virus infection.

V usage is TRBV5-1 and J usage is TRBJ2-6; D is uncertain. Germline CDR1 SGHRS, CDR2 YFSETQ. The CDR3 is 14 amino acids. Trimming cost V 5 bases and J 2 bases, with 8 bases left between them. This chain's CDR3 is CASSSGTGANVLTF. The CDR3 DNA follows: TGCGCCAGCAGTTCTGGTACTGGGGCCAACGTCCTGACTTTC.

Of note for this clonotype: The junction shows a germline mismatch at one end, possibly a read error. This chain links TRBV11-2 with TRBJ2-5; 7 nucleotides line up with TRBD2. Germline CDR1 SGHAT, CDR2 FQNNGV. This CDR3 has 18 residues. CDR3 sequence (DNA): TGTGCCAGCAACCCTAGCTCAATCCAGGGTAATGGGCGGGAGAGCCAGTACTTC. It yields the protein CASNPSSIQGNGRESQYF.

This clonotype was seen at least ten times. The chain employs TRBV29-1 and TRBJ1-4; possible D gene TRBD1, 5 bases. Germline assignment: CDR1 SQVTM and CDR2 ANQGSEA. V was clipped by 3 bases and J by 0 bases, with 17 bases between them. CDR3 length: 17 amino acids. CDR3 sequence: CSVEDSRDPATNEKLFF. DNA of the CDR3: TGCAGCGTTGAGGATTCCAGGGATCCCGCAACTAATGAAAAACTGTTTTTT.

On this clonotype: This may stem from a read error, because a much larger clone lies one nucleotide away. The chain links TRBV5-4 to TRBJ2-2; 10 positions agree with TRBD1. J lost 4 bases, V lost 4 bases, and 13 bases had no gene match. The CDR3 is 18 amino acids. Germline V gene lookup returns CDR1 SGHNT and CDR2 YYREEE (reference sequence). As DNA, the CDR3 is TGTGCCAGCAGCCCCACGACAGGGGGCTTCGCGAGCACCGGGGAGCTGTTTTTT. It yields the protein CASSPTTGGFASTGELFF.

This clonotype was seen at least ten times. The chain is built from TRBV6-5 and TRBJ2-5; either TRBD1 or TRBD2 may supply D (5 bases each). The CDR3 has 14 residues. Looked up from germline, CDR1 is MNHEY and CDR2 is SVGAGI. V was trimmed by 4 bases and J by 5 bases, leaving 14 bases between them. The CDR3 protein is CASSSRVGTETQYF. CDR3 DNA sequence: TGTGCCAGCAGTTCCCGCGTGGGGACGGAGACCCAGTACTTC.

This clonotype was picked up one time. A much more abundant neighbour one base away suggests this may be a read error. The chain uses TRBV12-3 or TRBV12-4 and TRBJ2-7; possibly TRBD1 for D (5 bases). V lost 6 bases and J lost 5, with 11 bases in between. The CDR3 runs to 12 residues. The CDR3 DNA reads as TGTGCCAGCAGAGGCCAGGGTGACGAGCAGTACTTC. Its translation is CASRGQGDEQYF.

Turning to this clonotype: A read error may explain this, as a much larger clone is one base away. V is TRBV7-8 and J is TRBJ2-7; no definite D call. Germline V gives CDR1 SGHVS, CDR2 FQNEAQ. The CDR3 totals 14 residues. DNA for the CDR3: TGTGCCAGCAGCTTGACGGTTGGAGTCTACGGGCAGTACTTC. Translated, it gives CASSLTVGVYGQYF.

This clonotype came up a few times. The gene calls are TRBV6-5 and TRBJ2-7; D possibly matches TRBD1 or TRBD2 (5 bases each). The CDR3 is 14 residues long. V gave up 2 bases and J gave up 5 bases, with 13 bases separating them. Germline V lookup: CDR1 MNHEY, CDR2 SVGAGI. CDR3 sequence: CASSYTGPVDEQYF. CDR3 nucleotides: TGTGCCAGCAGTTACACGGGACCGGTGGACGAGCAGTACTTC.

As to this clonotype: At one end the junction does not follow the germline gene, possibly because of a read error. The rearrangement uses TRBV12-3 or TRBV12-4 and TRBJ1-2; D not resolved. The CDR3 spans 14 residues. The CDR3 DNA reads TGTGCCAGCAGTCCCCGGACGGGGAACTATGGCTACATCTTC. Amino acid sequence: CASSPRTGNYGYIF.

At least ten counts were recorded for this clonotype. This rearrangement joins TRBV5-6 to TRBJ2-5, with D maybe TRBD2 (6 bases). The CDR3 runs to 16 residues. Germline V gene lookup returns CDR1 SGHDT and CDR2 YYEEEE. The ends were cut back, 2 bases at V and 5 bases at J, with 19 bases in the middle. The CDR3 DNA reads as TGTGCCAGCAGCTTCGGACTACCCCTAAGCCAGGAGACCCAGTACTTC. This gives the protein CASSFGLPLSQETQYF.

The rearrangement uses TRBV7-6 and TRBJ2-1; the match to TRBD2 covers 7 bases. J was trimmed by 3 bases and V by 5 bases; bases with no gene match: 13. The CDR3 totals 17 residues. Germline V lookup: CDR1 SGHVS, CDR2 FNYEAQ. The CDR3: CASSPGLAGAGYNEQFF. For the CDR3, the DNA is TGTGCCAGCAGCCCGGGACTTGCGGGAGCCGGCTACAATGAGCAGTTCTTC. The variable domain in full, completed from reference TRBV7-6 and TRBJ2-1, reads GAGVSQSPRYKVTKRGQDVALRCDPISGHVSLYWYRQALGQGPEFLTYFNYEAQQDKSGLPNDRFSAERPEGSISTLTIQRTEQRDSAMYRCASSPGLAGAGYNEQFFGPGTRLTVL.

In regard to this clonotype: A single base separates this from a much larger clone, so it may be a read error. The chain is built from TRBV5-4 and TRBJ2-1; 10 bases are shared with TRBD2. The CDR3 extends over 14 amino acids. Germline CDR1 is SGHNT and CDR2 is YYREEE (reference sequence). This CDR3 is CASGLLAGWGEQFF. CDR3 DNA: TGTGCCAGCGGCTTACTAGCGGGGTGGGGTGAGCAGTTCTTC.

V and J are TRBV11-2 and TRBJ2-1; 8 bases are a match to TRBD2. The germline gives CDR1 SGHAT, CDR2 FQNNGV. V shed 2 bases and J 7 bases; nucleotides not matched to a gene: 7. The CDR3 runs to 15 residues. For the CDR3, the DNA is TGTGCCAGCAGCTTAACTAACGGGAGGGGTAATGAGCAGTTCTTC. It codes for CASSLTNGRGNEQFF.

This chain uses TRBV29-1 with TRBJ2-7; TRBD1 matches 7 bases. CDR1 is SQVTM, CDR2 ANQGSEA, per germline. CDR3 length: 12 amino acids. CDR3 bases: TGCAACGTCCGAGGGGGCCGGGACGAGCAGTACTTC. It encodes CNVRGGRDEQYF.

About this clonotype: This likely comes from a read error, as the CDR3 has no conserved phenylalanine or tryptophan at its end. The DNA is omitted, as the CDR3 cannot be located on it reliably, and the CDR3 follows TCRdb's listing. This sequence joins TRBV11-2 and TRBJ2-1; TRBD1 is taken as the D call from the table, unchecked against the DNA. Germline loops: CDR1 SGHAT, CDR2 FQNNGV. Both ends counted, the CDR3 spans 17 residues. CDR3 region: CASSLVVFQWAHNERFL.

This clonotype was detected only once. At one end, the junction sequence differs from germline, possibly due to a read error. V is TRBV11-2 and J is TRBJ2-1, with 8 bases fitting TRBD2. The DNA end is a closer match to TRBJ2-7, so the J assignment may be wrong. The length of the CDR3 is 16 residues. Germline CDR1 is SGHAT and CDR2 is FQNNGV. The CDR3 DNA reads as TGTGCCAACAGCTTGGATATCGGACTAGCCACGGGTGAGCAGTACTTC. As protein: CANSLDIGLATGEQYF.

The chain employs TRBV6-5 and TRBJ1-5; 10 bases match TRBD1. CDR3 length equals 15 residues. V lost 10 bases to trimming and J lost 1 base; unmatched junction nucleotides: 7. CDR1 is MNHEY and CDR2 is SVGAGI in the germline V gene. The CDR3, as DNA: TGTGCCAACAGGGGACAGGGGACGAGCAATCAGCCCCAGCATTTT. Its translation: CANRGQGTSNQPQHF.

In this sample, this clonotype turned up once. An end of the junction does not agree with germline; a read error may underlie this. The chain uses TRBV19 and TRBJ2-1; TRBD2 aligns across 7 bases. Germline-derived CDR1 and CDR2 are LNHDA and SQIVND (reference sequence). The CDR3 extends over 14 amino acids. CDR3 DNA: TGTGCCAGTAGTATACGGGAGGATGACAATGAGCGGTTCTTC. Its protein is CASSIREDDNERFF.